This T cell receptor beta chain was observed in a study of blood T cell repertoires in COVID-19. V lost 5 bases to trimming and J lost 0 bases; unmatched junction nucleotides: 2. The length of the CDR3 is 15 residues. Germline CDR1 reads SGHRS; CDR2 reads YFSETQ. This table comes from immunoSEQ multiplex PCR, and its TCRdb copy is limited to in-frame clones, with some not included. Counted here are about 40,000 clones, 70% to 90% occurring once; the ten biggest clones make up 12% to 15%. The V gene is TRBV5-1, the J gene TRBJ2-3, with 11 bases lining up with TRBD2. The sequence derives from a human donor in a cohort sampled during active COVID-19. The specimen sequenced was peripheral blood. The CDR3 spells CASRGLAVSTDTQYF. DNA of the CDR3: TGCGCCAGCAGGGGACTAGCGGTTAGCACAGATACGCAGTATTTT.